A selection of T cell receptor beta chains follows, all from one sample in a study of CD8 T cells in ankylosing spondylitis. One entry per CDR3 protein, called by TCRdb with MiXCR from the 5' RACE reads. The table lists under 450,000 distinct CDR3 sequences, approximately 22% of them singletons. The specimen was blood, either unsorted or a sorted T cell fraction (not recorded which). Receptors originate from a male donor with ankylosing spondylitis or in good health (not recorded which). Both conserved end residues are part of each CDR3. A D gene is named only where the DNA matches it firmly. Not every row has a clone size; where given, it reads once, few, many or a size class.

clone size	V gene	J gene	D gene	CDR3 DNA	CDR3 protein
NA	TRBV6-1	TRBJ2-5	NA	TGTGCCAGCAGTGAAGTCGGGGGGCTTGAGACCCAGTACTTC	CASSEVGGLETQYF
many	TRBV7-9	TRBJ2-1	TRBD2	TGTGCCAGCAGACCCCCGACGGGGGGGTCCTACAATGAGCAGTTCTTC	CASRPPTGGSYNEQFF
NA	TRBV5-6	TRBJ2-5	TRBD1	TGTGCCAGCAGCCCGACAGGGGACGAAGAGACCCAGTACTTC	CASSPTGDEETQYF
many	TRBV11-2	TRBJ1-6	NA	TGTGCCAGCAGCTTAAAGGGGGGGAATTCACCCCTCCACTTT	CASSLKGGNSPLHF
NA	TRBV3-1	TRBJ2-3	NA	TGTGCCAGCAGCCAAGACCCTGGAACGCAGTATTTT	CASSQDPGTQYF
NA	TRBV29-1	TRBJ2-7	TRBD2	TGCAGCGTTTTGGGAGGGACTGCCTCCTACGAGCAGTACTTC	CSVLGGTASYEQYF
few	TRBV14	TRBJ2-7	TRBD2	TGTGCCAGCAGCCAACTAGGGGAGGGCTACGAGCAGTACTTC	CASSQLGEGYEQYF
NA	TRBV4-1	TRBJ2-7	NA	TGCGCCAGCAGCCAGGAATTTAGGACCTACGAGCAGTACTTC	CASSQEFRTYEQYF
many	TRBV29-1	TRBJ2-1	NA	TGCAGCGCTGTCTCCTACAATGAGCAGTTCTTC	CSAVSYNEQFF
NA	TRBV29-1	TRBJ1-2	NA	TGCAGCGTTCTTCGAGGGGACTATGGCTACACCTTC	CSVLRGDYGYTF
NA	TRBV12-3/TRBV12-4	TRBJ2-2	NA	TGTGCCAGCAGTTTTTCGTACACCGGGGAGCTGTTTTTT	CASSFSYTGELFF
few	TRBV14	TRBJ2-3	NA	TGTGCCAGCAGCCAAGGCTACAGTCTCACAGATACGCAGTATTTT	CASSQGYSLTDTQYF
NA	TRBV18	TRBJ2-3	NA	TGTGCCAGCTCACCACCCAGGGTCGATACGCAGTATTTT	CASSPPRVDTQYF
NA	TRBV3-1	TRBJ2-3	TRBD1	TGTGCCAGCAGCCCGGGACAGGGCGGAGAAGATACGCAGTATTTT	CASSPGQGGEDTQYF
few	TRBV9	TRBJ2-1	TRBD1	TGTGCCAGCAGCGTAGCAGTCCAGGGGGCCCTCGTCGCTGAGCAGTTCTTC	CASSVAVQGALVAEQFF
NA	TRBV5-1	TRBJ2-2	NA	TGCGCCAGCAGCTTGGGGTTTCGGGGGATCGGCGGGGAGCTGTTTTTT	CASSLGFRGIGGELFF
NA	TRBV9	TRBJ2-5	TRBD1	TGTGCCAGCAGCGTAGGCCGTTCACAGGGGGCAGGAGAGACCCAGTACTTC	CASSVGRSQGAGETQYF
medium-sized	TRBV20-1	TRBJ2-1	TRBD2	TGCAGTGCTGTACAACTAGCGGGGGGCCCGAATGAGCAGTTCTTC	CSAVQLAGGPNEQFF
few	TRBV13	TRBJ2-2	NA	TGTGCCAGCAGCCCCCGTCCGCGATTGAACACCGGGGAGCTGTTTTTT	CASSPRPRLNTGELFF
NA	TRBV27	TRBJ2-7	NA	TGTGCCAGCAGTCTGCGGGCTACCTCCTACGAGCAGTACTTC	CASSLRATSYEQYF
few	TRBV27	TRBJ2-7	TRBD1	TGTGCCAGCAGTGCTTACAGGGGAACCTACGAGCAGTACTTC	CASSAYRGTYEQYF
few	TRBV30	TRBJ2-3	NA	TGTGCCTGGAGTGTTTTACCAATTAGCACAGATACGCAGTATTTT	CAWSVLPISTDTQYF
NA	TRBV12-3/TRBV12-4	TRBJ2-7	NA	TGTGCCAGCAGTTTGGTGGGGGGCGAGGAGCAGTACTTC	CASSLVGGEEQYF
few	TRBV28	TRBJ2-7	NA	TGTGCCAGCAGTTCAATCACCTACGAGCAGTACTTC	CASSSITYEQYF